These 27 T cell receptor beta chains originate from one sample sequenced in a study of OX40 agonist ivuxolimab in advanced cancers. Library construction relied on the immunoSEQ multiplex PCR assay. Drawn from immuneACCESS, this table holds only the in-frame rearrangements with V and J called that TCRdb kept. Clones are partly lost; checked studies trace under half to an unresolved V gene and leave the rest unexplained. Present in this sample are 71,000 or so clones, roughly 92% of which were seen just once. The top ten clonotypes cover 2% to 2.5% of the sample. The input for sequencing was CD4+ or CD8+ T cells sorted from blood, taken in a trial of the OX40 agonist ivuxolimab. These receptors all stem from an adult with an advanced solid tumor such as melanoma, head and neck, liver or kidney cancer.

The V call is TRBV28, the J call TRBJ2-7; D is perhaps TRBD1 (6 bases). Germline V gene sequence: CDR1 MDHEN, CDR2 SYDVKM. This CDR3 contains 17 residues. V dropped 3 bases and J dropped 0 bases, with 18 bases sitting between them. The CDR3 loop is CASSFGGKTGSSYEQYF. CDR3 nucleotides: TGTGCCAGCAGTTTTGGGGGAAAAACAGGGTCCTCCTACGAGCAGTACTTC. The full variable domain, completed using reference TRBV28 and TRBJ2-7, is DVKVTQSSRYLVKRTGEKVFLECVQDMDHENMFWYRQDPGLGLRLIYFSYDVKMKEKGDIPEGYSVSREKKERFSLILESASTNQTSMYLCASSFGGKTGSSYEQYFGPGTRLTVT.

A word on this clone: The same CDR3 is also encoded by other DNA sequences in this sample. This chain connects TRBV6-5 to TRBJ1-1; maybe TRBD1 (5 bases). V was pared by 6 bases and J by 0 bases, with 8 bases between. This CDR3 is built from 13 residues. From germline, CDR1 is MNHEY and CDR2 SVGAGI. For the CDR3, the DNA is TGTGCCAGCAGGAGACAGCTGAACACTGAAGCTTTCTTT. This codes for CASRRQLNTEAFF.

The chain combines TRBV18 with TRBJ2-3; 7 bases map to TRBD2. CDR1 and CDR2 from the germline V gene are KGHSH and LQKENI. V was pared by 6 bases and J by 1 base, with 10 bases of the junction left unmatched. There are 16 residues in the CDR3. In nucleotides, the CDR3 is TGTGCCAGCTCGCCGGCCCCTAGCGGTGGCACAGATACGCAGTATTTT. Its protein is CASSPAPSGGTDTQYF.

The gene calls are TRBV11-2 and TRBJ2-1; 7 bases line up with TRBD2. The junction had 6 bases not matched to a gene; V was cut back by 4 bases and J by 0 bases. Germline-derived CDR1 and CDR2 are SGHAT and FQNNGV. CDR3 length equals 16 residues. The CDR3 region has the DNA TGTGCCAGCAGCTCGTTGACGGGGGGCTCCTACAATGAGCAGTTCTTC. It encodes CASSSLTGGSYNEQFF.

V gene TRBV19 combines with J gene TRBJ2-3; D gene ambiguous. The V and J ends lost 7 bases and 2 bases respectively, with 16 bases between them. The germline gives CDR1 LNHDA, CDR2 SQIVND (reference sequence). The length of the CDR3 is 15 residues. CDR3 sequence (DNA): TGTGCCAGTACCCCATCGGAAGTAGTCACAGATACGCAGTATTTT. Translating it yields CASTPSEVVTDTQYF.

The chain has TRBV4-3 and TRBJ2-7, with TRBD1 matching 7 bases. The germline gives CDR1 LGHNA, CDR2 YSLEER. Trimming removed 4 bases from V and 1 base from J; junction bases left unmatched: 16. The CDR3 spans 18 residues. CDR3 in amino acids: CASSRQLGGKEGSYEQYF. CDR3 DNA sequence: TGCGCCAGCAGCCGGCAGCTAGGGGGCAAAGAGGGGTCCTACGAGCAGTACTTC.

The V gene is TRBV5-6, the J gene TRBJ2-1, with unresolved D. The CDR3 loop spans 15 amino acids. V lost 4 bases and J 5 bases, leaving 16 bases between the germline ends. Germline loops: CDR1 SGHDT, CDR2 YYEEEE. The CDR3 coding sequence is TGTGCCAGCAGCCACCGAGGACCTAAGGACAATGAGCAGTTCTTC. It is translated as CASSHRGPKDNEQFF.

The chain carries TRBV2 and TRBJ1-4; the D gene is possibly TRBD1 (5 bases). The CDR3 totals 17 residues. The germline V gene has CDR1 SNHLY and CDR2 FYNNEI. V lost 2 bases and J lost 0, with 13 bases in between. The CDR3 sequence is CASSERGPYATNEKLFF. CDR3 bases: TGTGCCAGCAGTGAACGGGGCCCGTATGCAACTAATGAAAAACTGTTTTTT.

J is TRBJ2-1 and V is TRBV5-1; 7 nucleotides match TRBD2. Germline trimming cut 3 bases from V and 4 bases from J; bases unmatched to any gene: 10. Per the germline V gene, CDR1 is SGHRS and CDR2 is YFSETQ. The CDR3 has 16 amino acids. This CDR3 reads CASSSDVASGYNEQFF. The DNA for the CDR3 is TGCGCCAGCAGCTCGGATGTGGCTAGCGGATACAATGAGCAGTTCTTC.

CDR3 nucleotide sequence: TGCGCCAGCAGCCTCAGCTTATCCGGGACTAACCAAGAGACCCAGTACTTC. Protein sequence: CASSLSLSGTNQETQYF. The V call is TRBV5-1, the J call TRBJ2-5, with 7 bases identical to TRBD2. With V trimmed by 4 bases and J by 0 bases, 12 bases remained unmatched. The CDR3 runs 17 residues. Germline CDR1 SGHRS, CDR2 YFSETQ.

The CDR3 DNA follows: TGTGCCAGCAGCTTAGGCGGGAGGGGGTCCTACGAGCAGTACTTC. Protein product: CASSLGGRGSYEQYF. The chain uses TRBV11-1 and TRBJ2-7, with 9 nucleotides matching TRBD2. This CDR3 has 15 amino acids. The V gene end was trimmed by 1 base and the J gene end by 1 base; junction bases not matched to a gene: 2. Germline CDR1 is SGHAT and CDR2 is FQDESV (reference sequence).

The chain carries TRBV28 and TRBJ2-7; D gene ambiguous. V was shortened by 1 base and J by 3 bases, with 10 bases between the two germline ends. Germline V gives CDR1 MDHEN, CDR2 SYDVKM. The CDR3 has 14 amino acids. The CDR3 DNA reads TGTGCCAGCAGTTTATACCCCGGCGGCTACGAGCAGTACTTC. Encoded protein: CASSLYPGGYEQYF.

The chain recombines TRBV6-1 with TRBJ2-1, with 8 bases fitting TRBD1. This CDR3 contains 13 residues. The V segment lost 6 bases and the J segment 4 bases; nucleotides outside the gene matches: 2. Germline lookup yields CDR1 MNHNS and CDR2 SASEGT. The CDR3 region is CASRGDRYNEQFF. The CDR3 region has the DNA TGTGCCAGCAGGGGGGACAGGTACAATGAGCAGTTCTTC.

This chain uses TRBV19 with TRBJ2-5, with D possibly TRBD2 on 6 matching bases. V was cut by 2 bases and J by 1 base, with 8 bases left in between. There are 14 residues in the CDR3. Germline V lookup: CDR1 LNHDA, CDR2 SQIVND (reference sequence). The CDR3, as DNA: TGTGCCAGTAGTATATGGGGGGTCCAAGAGACCCAGTACTTC. It encodes CASSIWGVQETQYF.

This chain connects TRBV7-9 to TRBJ2-3; TRBD2 agrees at 13 bases. The V and J ends lost 5 bases and 2 bases, in that order; junction bases with no gene match: 10. The germline V gene has CDR1 SEHNR and CDR2 FQNEAQ (reference sequence). The CDR3 contains 18 residues. The chain's CDR3 is CASSPGLAGVSNTDTQYF. CDR3 bases: TGTGCCAGCAGCCCCGGACTAGCGGGAGTGTCAAACACAGATACGCAGTATTTT. The full variable domain, rest sourced from reference TRBV7-9 and TRBJ2-3, is DTGVSQNPRHKITKRGQNVTFRCDPISEHNRLYWYRQTLGQGPEFLTYFQNEAQLEKSRLLSDRFSAERPKGSFSTLEIQRTEQGDSAMYLCASSPGLAGVSNTDTQYFGPGTRLTVL.

This chain connects TRBV29-1 to TRBJ1-1; no clear D. From germline, CDR1 is SQVTM and CDR2 ANQGSEA. CDR3 length: 12 residues. V shed 4 bases and J shed 7 bases, with 13 bases lying between them. In nucleotides, the CDR3 is TGCAGCGTTGGTCAGACGAGGAGTGAAGCTTTCTTT. Its protein is CSVGQTRSEAFF.

The chain employs TRBV6-5 and TRBJ2-7; either TRBD1 or TRBD2 may supply D (5 bases each). The CDR3 has 14 amino acids. V shed 7 bases and J shed 6 bases, with 19 bases lying between them. CDR1 is MNHEY, CDR2 SVGAGI, per germline. The CDR3 DNA follows: TGTGCCAGCAAGTTGGGACCGCGAACAGGCGAGCAGTACTTC. Its protein product is CASKLGPRTGEQYF.

The chain has TRBV18 and TRBJ1-1; D unresolved. The CDR3 is 14 amino acids. CDR1 KGHSH and CDR2 LQKENI come from the germline V gene. The V gene lost 6 bases and the J gene lost 1 base, with 12 bases spanning the gap. CDR3 amino acids: CASSALAENTEAFF. Here the CDR3 DNA reads TGTGCCAGCTCCGCGTTGGCAGAGAACACTGAAGCTTTCTTT.

The V call is TRBV5-1, the J call TRBJ2-5, with D possibly called TRBD1 or TRBD2 (6 bases each). This CDR3 is 15 amino acids long. From germline, CDR1 is SGHRS and CDR2 YFSETQ. V gave up 4 bases and J gave up 0 bases, with 13 bases separating them. The DNA of the CDR3 is TGCGCCAGCAGCCCCGGAGGGGGATACCAAGAGACCCAGTACTTC. Residues: CASSPGGGYQETQYF.

The chain couples TRBV10-3 to TRBJ2-2, with D possibly being TRBD1 or TRBD2 (5 bases each). The germline gives CDR1 ENHRY, CDR2 SYGVKD. Trimming shortened V by 8 bases and J by 8 bases, and 9 bases separated the two germline ends. The CDR3 extends over 11 amino acids. CDR3 loop: CAIGGQGELFF. The CDR3 nucleotides read TGTGCCATCGGGGGTCAGGGGGAGCTGTTTTTT.

The chain employs TRBV5-1 and TRBJ2-3, with 9 bases identical to TRBD2. V was clipped by 6 bases and J by 3 bases; unmatched bases: 5. CDR1 and CDR2 from the germline V gene are SGHRS and YFSETQ. This CDR3 comprises 14 residues. The CDR3 bases are TGCGCCAGCATGGCGGGGGGGGAGACAGATACGCAGTATTTT. This sequence encodes CASMAGGETDTQYF.

The chain couples TRBV9 to TRBJ2-1; TRBD1 might be the D (6 bases). Looked up from germline, CDR1 is SGDLS and CDR2 is YYNGEE. V gave up 1 base and J gave up 0 bases, with 8 bases separating them. This CDR3 contains 15 residues. CDR3 nucleotide sequence: TGTGCCAGCAGCGTACAGGGGAGCTCCTACAATGAGCAGTTCTTC. The encoded protein is CASSVQGSSYNEQFF.

This chain joins TRBV6-5 and TRBJ1-6; D gene uncertain. The CDR3 spans 14 residues. The V and J ends lost 0 bases and 9 bases respectively, with 9 bases between them. From germline, CDR1 is MNHEY and CDR2 SVGAGI. The CDR3 nucleotides are TGTGCCAGCAGTTACTCGGATCGGGTTTCACCCCTCCACTTT. It encodes CASSYSDRVSPLHF.

This chain links TRBV2 with TRBJ2-7, with 10 bases fitting TRBD1. The trim removed 4 bases at V and 3 bases at J, leaving 3 bases unmatched. Germline V gives CDR1 SNHLY, CDR2 FYNNEI. CDR3 length equals 14 residues. Here the CDR3 DNA reads TGTGCCAGCAGTGGACAGGGGGCCCTCTACGAGCAGTACTTC. Translated: CASSGQGALYEQYF. The variable domain in full, with the rest retrieved from reference TRBV2 and TRBJ2-7, is EPEVTQTPSHQVTQMGQEVILRCVPISNHLYFYWYRQILGQKVEFLVSFYNNEISEKSEIFDDQFSVERPDGSNFTLKIRSTKLEDSAMYFCASSGQGALYEQYFGPGTRLTVT.

The chain employs TRBV5-1 and TRBJ2-1; D is unclear. The CDR3 extends over 16 amino acids. Looked up from germline, CDR1 is SGHRS and CDR2 is YFSETQ. Trimming shortened V by 5 bases and J by 0 bases, and 15 bases separated the two germline ends. The CDR3 sequence is CASSPRLASSYNEQFF. The CDR3 DNA is TGCGCCAGCAGTCCTAGACTCGCCTCCTCCTACAATGAGCAGTTCTTC.

V gene TRBV27 combines with J gene TRBJ2-2; 8 bases map to TRBD2. Germline assignment: CDR1 MNHEY and CDR2 SMNVEV (reference sequence). Trimming cost V 6 bases and J 6 bases; bases outside gene matches: 12. The CDR3 totals 16 residues. The DNA for the CDR3 is TGTGCCAGCAGGCGAAGCGGGGGCATGGTAGCCGGGGAGCTGTTTTTT. Residues: CASRRSGGMVAGELFF.

The CDR3 bases are TGTGCCATCAGTGAGCAACAGGATAACTATGGCTACACCTTC. It is translated as CAISEQQDNYGYTF. This chain links TRBV10-3 with TRBJ1-2, with a weak D call TRBD1 (5 bases). CDR3 length: 14 residues. Germline lookup yields CDR1 ENHRY and CDR2 SYGVKD. V lost 2 bases, J lost 1 base, and 8 bases lay in between.